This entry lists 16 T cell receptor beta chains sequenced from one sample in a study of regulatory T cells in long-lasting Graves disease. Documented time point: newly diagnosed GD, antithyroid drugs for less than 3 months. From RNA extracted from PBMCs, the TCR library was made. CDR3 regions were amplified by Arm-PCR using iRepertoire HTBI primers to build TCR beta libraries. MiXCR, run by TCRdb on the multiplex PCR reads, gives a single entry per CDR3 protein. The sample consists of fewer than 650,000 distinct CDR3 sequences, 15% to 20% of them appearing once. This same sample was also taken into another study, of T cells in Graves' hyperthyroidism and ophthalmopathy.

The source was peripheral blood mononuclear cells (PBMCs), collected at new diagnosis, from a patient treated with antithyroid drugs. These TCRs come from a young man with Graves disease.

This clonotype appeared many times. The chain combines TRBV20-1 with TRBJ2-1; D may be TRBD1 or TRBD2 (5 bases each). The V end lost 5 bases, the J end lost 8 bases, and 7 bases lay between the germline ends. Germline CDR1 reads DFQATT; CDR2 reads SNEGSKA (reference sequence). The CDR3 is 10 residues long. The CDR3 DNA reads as TGCAGTGCTTGGGACGATGAGCAGTTCTTC. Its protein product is CSAWDDEQFF.

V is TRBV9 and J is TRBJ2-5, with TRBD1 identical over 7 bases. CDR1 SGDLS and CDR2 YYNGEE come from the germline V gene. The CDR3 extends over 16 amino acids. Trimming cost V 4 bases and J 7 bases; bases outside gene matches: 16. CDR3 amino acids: CASSFLRQGAAWTQYF. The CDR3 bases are TGTGCCAGCAGCTTCCTTAGACAGGGCGCTGCCTGGACCCAGTACTTC.

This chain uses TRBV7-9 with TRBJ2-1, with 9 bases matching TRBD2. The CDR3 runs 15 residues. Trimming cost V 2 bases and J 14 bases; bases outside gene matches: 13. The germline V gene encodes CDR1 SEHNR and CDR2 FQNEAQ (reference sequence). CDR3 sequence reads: CASSLQAGTSLRKFF. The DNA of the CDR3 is TGTGCCAGCAGCTTACAGGCCGGGACTAGCTTGAGAAAGTTCTTC.

CDR3 coding DNA: TGTGCCAGCAGTTTTGGACTTCACTCTGGAAACACCATATATTTT. It translates to CASSFGLHSGNTIYF. The V and J genes are TRBV12-3 or TRBV12-4 and TRBJ1-3, with D hard to call. V lost 3 bases and J 0 bases, leaving 9 bases between the germline ends. This CDR3 contains 15 residues.

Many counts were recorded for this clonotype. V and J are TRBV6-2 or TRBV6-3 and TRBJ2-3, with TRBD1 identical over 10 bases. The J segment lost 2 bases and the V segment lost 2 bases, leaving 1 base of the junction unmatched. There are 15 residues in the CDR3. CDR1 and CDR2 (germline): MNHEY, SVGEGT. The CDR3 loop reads CASSYGTGVTDTQYF. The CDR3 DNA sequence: TGTGCCAGCAGTTACGGGACAGGGGTCACAGATACGCAGTATTTT.

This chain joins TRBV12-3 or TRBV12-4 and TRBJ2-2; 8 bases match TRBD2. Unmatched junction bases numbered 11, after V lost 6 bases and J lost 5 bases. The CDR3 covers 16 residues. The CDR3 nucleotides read TGTGCCAGCAGCTTCTCGGCGGGAGGCCGTACCGGGGAGCTGTTTTTT. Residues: CASSFSAGGRTGELFF.

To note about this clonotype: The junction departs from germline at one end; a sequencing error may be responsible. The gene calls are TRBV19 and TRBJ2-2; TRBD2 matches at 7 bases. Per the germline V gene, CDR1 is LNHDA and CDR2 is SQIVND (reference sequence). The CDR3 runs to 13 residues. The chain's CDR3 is CASSIPVGGELLF. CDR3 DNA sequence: TGTGCCAGTAGTATTCCAGTTGGGGGGGAGCTGCTTTTT.

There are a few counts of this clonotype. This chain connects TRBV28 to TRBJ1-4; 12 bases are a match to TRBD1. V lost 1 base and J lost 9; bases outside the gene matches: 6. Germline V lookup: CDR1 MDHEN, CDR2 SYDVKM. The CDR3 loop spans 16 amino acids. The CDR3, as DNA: TGTGCCAGCAGTTTATTACCGGGACAGGGGGCTCAAAAACTGTTTTTT. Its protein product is CASSLLPGQGAQKLFF.

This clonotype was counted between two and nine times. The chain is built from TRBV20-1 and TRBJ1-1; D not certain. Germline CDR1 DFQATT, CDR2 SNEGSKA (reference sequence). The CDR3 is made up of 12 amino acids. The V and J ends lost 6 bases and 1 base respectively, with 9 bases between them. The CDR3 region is CSAFQQNTEAFF. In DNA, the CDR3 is TGCAGTGCCTTCCAGCAGAACACTGAAGCTTTCTTT.

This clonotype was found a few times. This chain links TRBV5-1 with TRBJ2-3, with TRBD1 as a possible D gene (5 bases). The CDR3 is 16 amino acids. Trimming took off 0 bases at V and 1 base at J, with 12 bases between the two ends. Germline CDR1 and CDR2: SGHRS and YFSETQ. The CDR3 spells CASSLEGLIGTDTQYF. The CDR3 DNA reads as TGCGCCAGCAGCTTGGAGGGGCTAATCGGCACAGATACGCAGTATTTT.

The CDR3 reads CSARPPDRYSNQPQHF. DNA for the CDR3: TGCAGTGCTAGACCTCCGGACAGGTATAGCAATCAGCCCCAGCATTTT. The chain uses TRBV20-1 and TRBJ1-5; 7 bases match TRBD1. In germline, CDR1 is DFQATT, CDR2 SNEGSKA (reference sequence). The ends lost 2 bases at V and 0 bases at J; junction bases unmatched: 7. The CDR3 is made up of 16 amino acids.

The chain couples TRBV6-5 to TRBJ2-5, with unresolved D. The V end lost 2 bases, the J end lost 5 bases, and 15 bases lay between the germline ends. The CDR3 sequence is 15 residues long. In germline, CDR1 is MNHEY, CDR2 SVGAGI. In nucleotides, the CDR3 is TGTGCCAGCAGTTACAATATCGTCGAGGTGGAGACCCAGTACTTC. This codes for CASSYNIVEVETQYF.

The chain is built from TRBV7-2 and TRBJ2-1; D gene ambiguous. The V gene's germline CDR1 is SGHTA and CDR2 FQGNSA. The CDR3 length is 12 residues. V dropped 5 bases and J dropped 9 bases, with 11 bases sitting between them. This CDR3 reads CASSPGRFEQFF. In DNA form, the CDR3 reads TGTGCCAGCAGCCCGGGCCGCTTTGAGCAGTTCTTC.

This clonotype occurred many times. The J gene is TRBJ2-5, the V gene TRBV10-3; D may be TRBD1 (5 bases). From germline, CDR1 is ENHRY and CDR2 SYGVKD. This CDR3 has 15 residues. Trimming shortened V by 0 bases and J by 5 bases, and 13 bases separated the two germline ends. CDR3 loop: CAISESNGSGETQYF. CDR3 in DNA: TGTGCCATCAGTGAGTCGAATGGCTCAGGGGAGACCCAGTACTTC.

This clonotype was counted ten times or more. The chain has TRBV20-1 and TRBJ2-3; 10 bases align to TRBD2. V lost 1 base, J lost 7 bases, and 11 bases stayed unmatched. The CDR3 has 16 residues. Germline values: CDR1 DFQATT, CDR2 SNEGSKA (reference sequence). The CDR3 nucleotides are TGCAGTGCTAGAGCCAGGCTAGCGGGAGTGAGGAATACGCAGTATTTT. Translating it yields CSARARLAGVRNTQYF.

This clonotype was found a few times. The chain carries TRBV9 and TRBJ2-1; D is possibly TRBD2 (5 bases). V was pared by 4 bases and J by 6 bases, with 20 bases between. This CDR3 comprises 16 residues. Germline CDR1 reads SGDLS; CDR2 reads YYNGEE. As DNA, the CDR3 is TGTGCCAGCAGCCCTTCTGGGCGGAGGACCCCCAATGAGCAGTTCTTC. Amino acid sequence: CASSPSGRRTPNEQFF.